The rows below give T cell receptor beta chains drawn from one sample of a study of blood T cells in healthy people across ages. One entry per CDR3 protein, called by TCRdb with MiXCR from the 5' RACE reads. The sample holds some 850,000 distinct CDR3 sequences, around a quarter seen once. These records were also assigned to another study, of T cells of mothers and their children.

Sequencing was done on a sample of blood. These receptors originate from a boy between 10 and 17 years old in good health. The CDR3 runs from the conserved cysteine through the conserved F or W. Fields, in order: clone size, V gene, J gene, CDR3 length, D gene, CDR3 protein, CDR3 DNA. D genes are given only for firm matches. Clone size is stated in some rows and not others, as once, few, many or a class when expanded.

once	TRBV20-1	TRBJ2-1	19	TRBD1	CSARDGGTGAQGSYNEQFF	TGCAGTGCTAGAGATGGCGGGACAGGGGCACAGGGCTCCTACAATGAGCAGTTCTTC
many	TRBV4-1	TRBJ2-7	14	TRBD1	CASSQTGTGGEQYF	TGCGCCAGCAGCCAAACCGGGACAGGGGGCGAGCAGTACTTC
few	TRBV2	TRBJ2-1	15	TRBD2	CASSVASGFYNEQFF	TGTGCCAGCAGTGTAGCTAGCGGGTTCTACAATGAGCAGTTCTTC
.	TRBV20-1	TRBJ1-1	15	.	CSATRTVLPASEAFF	TGCAGTGCTACCCGGACGGTCCTCCCGGCCTCTGAAGCTTTCTTT
.	TRBV27	TRBJ1-4	15	.	CASTLRLSTNEKLFF	TGTGCCAGCACCCTGAGACTTTCAACTAATGAAAAACTGTTTTTT
few	TRBV4-1	TRBJ2-5	15	.	CASSQDNTVPETQYF	TGCGCCAGCAGCCAAGATAACACGGTCCCTGAGACCCAGTACTTC
few	TRBV20-1	TRBJ2-6	14	.	CSASQFSGANVLTF	TGCAGTGCTTCACAGTTCTCTGGGGCCAACGTCCTGACTTTC
many	TRBV9	TRBJ2-1	15	TRBD1	CASSVAGGSYNEQFF	TGTGCCAGCAGCGTGGCAGGGGGCTCCTACAATGAGCAGTTCTTC
.	TRBV11-2	TRBJ2-1	17	TRBD2	CASSLAGGVSSYNEQFF	TGTGCCAGCAGCTTAGCGGGGGGGGTGAGCTCCTACAATGAGCAGTTCTTC
.	TRBV10-3	TRBJ2-3	16	TRBD2	CAISVTSGEITDTQYF	TGTGCCATCAGTGTGACTAGCGGGGAGATCACAGATACGCAGTATTTT
.	TRBV4-1	TRBJ1-2	14	.	CASSRSQGMDGYTF	TGCGCCAGCAGCCGAAGTCAGGGGATGGATGGCTACACCTTC
.	TRBV5-5	TRBJ2-1	15	.	CASSFTVSSYNEQFF	TGTGCCAGCAGCTTCACAGTGAGCTCCTACAATGAGCAGTTCTTC
.	TRBV29-1	TRBJ2-7	13	.	CSVEDQPRDEQYF	TGCAGCGTTGAAGACCAGCCGAGGGATGAGCAGTACTTC
few	TRBV21-1	TRBJ2-7	12	.	CASSKYVNEQYF	TGTGCCAGCAGCAAATACGTAAACGAGCAGTACTTC
few	TRBV2	TRBJ2-5	14	.	CASSADGKEETQYF	TGTGCCAGCAGCGCCGACGGCAAAGAAGAGACCCAGTACTTC